This is a list of T cell receptor beta chains from one sample in a study of blood T cells in healthy people across ages. Each CDR3 protein is one row after TCRdb ran MiXCR on the 5' RACE reads. Altogether 650,000 to 1,000,000 distinct CDR3 sequences are present, 36% being singletons, with the ten largest covering 10% to 15%. The sample consisted of blood. Receptors were obtained from a young man in good health. Both conserved end residues are part of each CDR3.

j_call | cdr3_length | v_call | cdr3_aa
TRBJ1-5 | 14 | TRBV12-3/TRBV12-4 | CASSFLAGRQPQHF
TRBJ2-1 | 19 | TRBV12-3/TRBV12-4 | CASRPLTSRSLRSYDEQFF
TRBJ2-7 | 15 | TRBV6-4 | CASRGPEGNRSEQYF
TRBJ1-6 | 17 | TRBV2 | CASQRDYLSSYNSPLHF
TRBJ1-6 | 12 | TRBV25-1 | CASSDPASPLHF
TRBJ1-2 | 13 | TRBV2 | CASSPGGLSGYTF
TRBJ1-1 | 14 | TRBV20-1 | CSASSVTANTEAFF
TRBJ2-7 | 12 | TRBV29-1 | CSVLYRGYEQYF
TRBJ2-1 | 16 | TRBV20-1 | CSATPPGRGNFNEQFF
TRBJ1-1 | 14 | TRBV2 | CASSKKLRDSEAFF
TRBJ2-1 | 12 | TRBV9 | CASSKRGHEQFF
TRBJ2-5 | 12 | TRBV7-2 | CASRADQETQYF
TRBJ2-7 | 13 | TRBV12-3/TRBV12-4 | CASSLSGGNEQYF
TRBJ2-3 | 10 | TRBV2 | CASSQSTQYF
TRBJ2-6 | 16 | TRBV29-1 | CSVEVRDYSGANVLTF
TRBJ2-7 | 13 | TRBV5-1 | CASCREHSYEQYF
TRBJ1-1 | 14 | TRBV5-1 | CASRERDSGREAFF
TRBJ2-7 | 15 | TRBV15 | CATSRDSTAMYEQYF